Listed below are T cell receptor beta chains from one sample, sequenced in a study of T cell responses to AZD1222 COVID-19 vaccine. Libraries were prepared by immunoSEQ multiplex PCR; TCRdb keeps only in-frame clonotypes and omits some of them. The sample lists 180,000 or so clones; roughly 92% were seen once. The sample here was peripheral blood, taken 28 days after the second AZD1222 dose. The origin of the receptors is an adult who received the AZD1222 COVID-19 vaccine. Both conserved end residues are part of each CDR3. Fields, in order: clone size, V gene, J gene, D gene, CDR3 protein, CDR3 DNA. D genes are given only for firm matches. The size entry is marked missing in some rows and otherwise reads once, few, many or a size class.

NA	TRBV7-3	TRBJ1-2	NA	CASGPSGGANYGYTF	TGTGCCAGCGGGCCTAGCGGGGGCGCTAACTATGGCTACACCTTC
NA	TRBV7-9	TRBJ1-1	NA	CASSLTTVNTEAFF	TGTGCCAGCAGCCTCACGACAGTGAACACTGAAGCTTTCTTT
NA	TRBV27	TRBJ1-6	NA	CASSSKARDNSPLHF	TGTGCCAGCAGCTCAAAGGCCAGGGATAATTCACCCCTCCACTTT
NA	TRBV7-9	TRBJ2-1	NA	CASSTDSFSDEQFF	TGTGCCAGCAGCACGGACAGTTTTTCGGATGAGCAGTTCTTC
NA	TRBV23-1	TRBJ2-7	NA	CASSLFSLNNYEQYF	TGCGCCAGCAGTCTCTTCAGCCTCAATAACTACGAGCAGTACTTC
NA	TRBV6-2/TRBV6-3	TRBJ2-5	TRBD1	CASSRTGEKTQYF	TGTGCCAGCAGCCGGACAGGGGAAAAGACCCAGTACTTC
NA	TRBV9	TRBJ1-6	TRBD1	CASSPLGGGTGFSPLHF	TGTGCCAGCAGCCCATTGGGTGGAGGGACAGGGTTTTCACCCCTCCACTTT
NA	TRBV28	TRBJ2-3	TRBD2	CASSELSGTSGGVFGTDTQYF	TGTGCCAGCAGCGAGTTGTCCGGGACTAGCGGGGGGGTGTTCGGCACAGATACGCAGTATTTT
NA	TRBV15	TRBJ2-7	NA	CATSREDGSEIYEQYF	TGTGCCACCAGCAGGGAGGATGGTAGTGAGATCTACGAGCAGTACTTC
once	TRBV12-3/TRBV12-4	TRBJ2-1	NA	CASGSGYNEQFF	TGTGCCAGCGGTTCAGGGTACAATGAGCAGTTCTTC
NA	TRBV4-1	TRBJ1-1	NA	CASSLWTENTEAFF	TGCGCCAGCAGCCTCTGGACAGAGAACACTGAAGCTTTCTTT
NA	TRBV27	TRBJ1-1	NA	CASSDGTPQSNTEAFF	TGTGCCAGCAGTGACGGAACCCCTCAATCCAACACTGAAGCTTTCTTT
NA	TRBV6-1	TRBJ1-5	NA	CASSEEGNQPQHF	TGTGCCAGCAGTGAAGAGGGTAATCAGCCCCAGCATTTT
few	TRBV12-3/TRBV12-4	TRBJ1-1	NA	CASSLYFNTEAFF	TGTGCCAGCAGTCTCTATTTTAACACTGAAGCTTTCTTT
NA	TRBV19	TRBJ1-2	NA	CASSNGRDPSGYTF	TGTGCCAGTAGTAACGGCAGGGACCCTAGCGGCTACACCTTC
NA	TRBV7-6	TRBJ1-5	TRBD1	CASSRGQGLSNQPQHF	TGTGCCAGCAGCCGGGGACAGGGCTTAAGCAATCAGCCCCAGCATTTT
NA	TRBV11-2	TRBJ1-5	NA	CASSLGQTEEAQHF	TGTGCCAGCAGCTTGGGGCAGACAGAGGAAGCCCAGCATTTT
NA	TRBV11-3	TRBJ2-7	TRBD1	CASSPTGDPSYEQYF	TGTGCCAGCAGCCCGACAGGGGATCCTTCCTACGAGCAGTACTTC
NA	TRBV18	TRBJ2-5	NA	CASDALGTQYF	TGTGCCAGCGACGCCCTTGGGACCCAGTACTTC